Below are 28 T cell receptor beta chains sequenced from a single sample in a study of metastatic and nonmetastatic thyroid tumors. Every patient was untreated before thyroid surgery. TCRdb re-analyzed the PCR reads using MiXCR. The sample records 20,000 to 25,000 clones, roughly 15% being singletons. Sample: tumor tissue. The receptors were sampled from a female donor with papillary thyroid cancer or a benign thyroid nodule (not recorded which). Some clones in this sample may be carry-over from other donors' samples.

This clone showed up many times. This chain joins TRBV5-1 and TRBJ2-7; 7 bases map to TRBD1. Germline lookup yields CDR1 SGHRS and CDR2 YFSETQ. The CDR3 totals 15 residues. V shed 0 bases, J shed 0 bases, and the junction held 3 bases outside the gene matches. For the CDR3, the DNA is TGCGCCAGCAGCTTGGGACAGGGTGGCTCCTACGAGCAGTACTTC. It specifies CASSLGQGGSYEQYF.

This clone is termed medium-sized. The chain uses TRBV11-2 and TRBJ2-7; 7 nucleotides agree with TRBD1. Germline CDR1 reads SGHAT; CDR2 reads FQNNGV. V was clipped by 0 bases and J by 0 bases; unmatched bases: 5. The CDR3 sequence is 16 residues long. CDR3 nucleotides: TGTGCCAGCAGCTTAGATCGGCAGGGGGTCTCCTACGAGCAGTACTTC. This sequence encodes CASSLDRQGVSYEQYF.

At least ten counts were recorded for this clone. This specimen includes other DNA sequences encoding the same CDR3. The V call is TRBV20-1, the J call TRBJ1-5; weak D call: TRBD1 (6 bases). V was clipped by 6 bases and J by 2 bases, with 20 bases between them. The CDR3 runs 16 residues. CDR1 and CDR2 from the germline V gene are DFQATT and SNEGSKA (reference sequence). CDR3 sequence (DNA): TGCAGTGCGTCCCCGAGGGGGGGCCGAGGCAATCAGCCCCAGCATTTT. Its protein product is CSASPRGGRGNQPQHF.

This clone has a count of ten or more. This chain connects TRBV2 to TRBJ1-2, with D possibly matching TRBD1 (5 bases). The CDR3 loop spans 12 amino acids. V gave up 2 bases and J gave up 9 bases, with 10 bases separating them. Germline CDR1 SNHLY, CDR2 FYNNEI. The CDR3 DNA reads as TGTGCCAGCAGTGAAAGGACATCCCGCTACACCTTC. It yields the protein CASSERTSRYTF.

This clone was detected many times. J is TRBJ1-1 and V is TRBV10-3, with a weak D call TRBD1 (5 bases). This CDR3 is built from 14 residues. Trimming left V 0 bases short and J 5 bases short, with 10 bases between. Germline CDR1 and CDR2: ENHRY and SYGVKD. In DNA, the CDR3 is TGTGCCATCAGTGAGTCCGACAGTGGGACTGAAGCTTTCTTT. It translates to CAISESDSGTEAFF.

This clone occurred many times. The chain carries TRBV5-1 and TRBJ1-1; D is perhaps TRBD1 (5 bases). CDR3 length: 13 amino acids. V was clipped by 6 bases and J by 2 bases, with 11 bases between them. CDR1 and CDR2 (germline): SGHRS, YFSETQ. The CDR3 loop reads CASTKGENTEAFF. Here the CDR3 DNA reads TGCGCCAGCACGAAAGGGGAAAACACTGAAGCTTTCTTT.

This clone was seen ten or more times. V gene TRBV5-6 combines with J gene TRBJ1-6, with TRBD1 matching over 7 bases. Germline CDR1 SGHDT, CDR2 YYEEEE. The trim removed 2 bases at V and 7 bases at J, leaving 3 bases unmatched. The CDR3 runs 14 residues. The CDR3, as DNA: TGTGCCAGCAGCTTAAAGGGGGCCAATTCACCCCTCCACTTT. Its translation: CASSLKGANSPLHF.

In its sample, this clone was seen many times. This chain connects TRBV4-1 to TRBJ2-1; D gene unclear. The CDR3 contains 15 residues. Germline lookup yields CDR1 MGHRA and CDR2 YSYEKL. V lost 0 bases, J lost 4 bases, and 10 bases lay in between. In nucleotides, the CDR3 is TGCGCCAGCAGCCAAGACGGTGGCAGATACAATGAGCAGTTCTTC. As protein: CASSQDGGRYNEQFF.

This chain uses TRBV6-1 with TRBJ2-6; D gene uncertain. V was shortened by 1 base and J by 2 bases, with 6 bases between the two germline ends. The CDR3 runs to 15 residues. Germline CDR1 MNHNS, CDR2 SASEGT. The CDR3 loop reads CASSEGEPGANVLTF. In nucleotides, the CDR3 is TGTGCCAGCAGTGAAGGTGAGCCTGGGGCCAACGTCCTGACTTTC.

The V gene is TRBV27, the J gene TRBJ2-7, with no clear D. The germline V gene has CDR1 MNHEY and CDR2 SMNVEV (reference sequence). The CDR3 is made up of 14 amino acids. Trimming took off 5 bases at V and 0 bases at J, with 11 bases between the two ends. CDR3 sequence reads: CASSRYFISYEQYF. CDR3 bases: TGTGCCAGCAGTAGGTACTTTATCTCCTACGAGCAGTACTTC.

This clone rates as medium-sized. The CDR3 here is CASSARGNYNEQFF. CDR3 bases: TGTGCCAGCAGTGCCCGGGGAAATTACAATGAGCAGTTCTTC. The rearrangement joins TRBV6-1 to TRBJ2-1; D is possibly TRBD2 (5 bases). V shed 4 bases and J shed 4 bases, with 11 bases lying between them. CDR3 length equals 14 residues. Per germline, CDR1 MNHNS and CDR2 SASEGT.

This clone was recorded many times. The chain combines TRBV6-4 with TRBJ1-6; tentative D call: TRBD1 (6 bases). Germline V gene sequence: CDR1 MRHNA, CDR2 SNTAGT. Between the trimmed V and J ends, which lost 5 bases and 10 bases, there was a span of 12 bases. This CDR3 spans 13 amino acids. CDR3 in DNA: TGTGCCAGCAGTCCTACAGGGAGATCACCCCTCCACTTT. Amino acids: CASSPTGRSPLHF.

This clone was observed at least ten times. This chain links TRBV20-1 with TRBJ2-1, with D perhaps TRBD2 (6 bases). CDR1 is DFQATT, CDR2 SNEGSKA, per germline (reference sequence). The CDR3 has 15 residues. The V end was cut by 3 bases, the J end by 3 bases, with 15 bases between. The CDR3 is CSARGGAGIYNEQFF. The CDR3 DNA reads as TGCAGTGCTAGGGGCGGGGCTGGTATCTACAATGAGCAGTTCTTC.

With respect to this clone: The junction departs from the called germline gene at one end, perhaps through a read error. This sample also contains other DNA sequences that code for the same CDR3. This chain joins TRBV9 and TRBJ1-2, with 10 nucleotides matching TRBD1. The CDR3 is 13 residues long. In germline, CDR1 is SGDLS, CDR2 YYNGEE. CDR3 sequence (DNA): TGTGCCAGCAGCGTCGGGACAGGGGATGGTTACACCTTT. As protein: CASSVGTGDGYTF.

This clone was observed at least ten times. The rearrangement links TRBV7-3 to TRBJ2-1; D possibly matches TRBD1 or TRBD2 (5 bases each). In germline, CDR1 is SGHTA, CDR2 FQGTGA. Trimming stripped 5 bases from V and 6 bases from J, with 17 bases between. The CDR3 spans 15 residues. The CDR3: CASSLDWGTGNEQFF. DNA of the CDR3: TGTGCCAGCAGCCTGGACTGGGGGACGGGCAATGAGCAGTTCTTC.

The chain uses TRBV20-1 and TRBJ1-1, with D hard to call. Germline loops: CDR1 DFQATT, CDR2 SNEGSKA (reference sequence). The CDR3 loop spans 12 amino acids. V lost 7 bases, J lost 6 bases, and 15 bases lay in between. CDR3 loop: CSVRKVAPEAFF. The CDR3 region has the DNA TGCAGTGTTAGGAAGGTGGCACCTGAAGCTTTCTTT.

This clone was recorded many times. The chain is built from TRBV19 and TRBJ1-2; a weak D match, TRBD1 (5 bases). There are 15 residues in the CDR3. Trimming stripped 5 bases from V and 3 bases from J, with 16 bases between. Germline CDR1 reads LNHDA; CDR2 reads SQIVND (reference sequence). The CDR3 here is CASSQTWTPDYGYTF. CDR3 DNA sequence: TGTGCCAGTAGTCAGACCTGGACACCGGACTATGGCTACACCTTC.

This clone came up many times. The chain is built from TRBV29-1 and TRBJ1-2; D not certain. The CDR3 extends over 14 amino acids. Trimming left V 2 bases short and J 5 bases short, with 15 bases between. Per germline, CDR1 SQVTM and CDR2 ANQGSEA. The CDR3 nucleotides read TGCAGCGTTGAAAGCCTACTCCCCACGTATGGCTACACCTTC. This codes for CSVESLLPTYGYTF. The full variable domain, its missing parts supplied by reference TRBV29-1 and TRBJ1-2, is SAVISQKPSRDICQRGTSLTIQCQVDSQVTMMFWYRQQPGQSLTLIATANQGSEATYESGFVIDKFPISRPNLTFSTLTVSNMSPEDSSIYLCSVESLLPTYGYTFGSGTRLTVV.

This clone was seen at least ten times. The rearrangement joins TRBV11-3 to TRBJ2-1; D is tentatively TRBD1 or TRBD2 (7 bases each). CDR1 is SGHNT, CDR2 YENEEA, per germline. Trimming pared 3 bases from V and 7 bases from J, leaving 13 bases between. This CDR3 contains 14 residues. DNA for the CDR3: TGTGCCAGCAGCTTCGGGACAGCGGGGAATGAGCAGTTCTTC. The encoded protein is CASSFGTAGNEQFF.

The rearrangement links TRBV20-1 to TRBJ2-5; 10 nucleotides line up with TRBD2. This CDR3 has 15 residues. The germline gives CDR1 DFQATT, CDR2 SNEGSKA (reference sequence). V was pared by 0 bases and J by 5 bases, with 6 bases of the junction left unmatched. The CDR3 coding sequence is TGCAGTGCTAGAGATCTCCTAGCGGGGGTGGAGACCCAGTACTTC. Its translation: CSARDLLAGVETQYF.

This clone occurred many times. The chain joins TRBV4-1 to TRBJ2-3; 8 nucleotides match TRBD2. J lost 3 bases, V lost 0 bases, and 8 bases had no gene match. The CDR3 is made up of 17 amino acids. CDR1 and CDR2 from the germline V gene are MGHRA and YSYEKL. The CDR3 loop reads CASSQDRAGGPTDTQYF. CDR3 sequence (DNA): TGCGCCAGCAGCCAAGATCGGGCGGGAGGCCCAACAGATACGCAGTATTTT.

This clone appeared many times. Other nucleotide sequences in the sample specify the same CDR3. This chain uses TRBV12-3 or TRBV12-4 with TRBJ2-1; TRBD2 matches 12 bases. With V trimmed by 6 bases and J by 5 bases, 8 bases remained unmatched. The CDR3 totals 16 residues. DNA of the CDR3: TGTGCCAGCAGGCTAGCGGGGGGGCCGCCGGACAATGAGCAGTTCTTC. Translating it yields CASRLAGGPPDNEQFF.

There are many counts of this clone. The chain couples TRBV6-6 to TRBJ2-1; D is tentatively TRBD1 or TRBD2 (5 bases each). CDR1 is MNHNY and CDR2 is SVGAGI in the germline V gene (reference sequence). The V and J ends lost 4 bases and 6 bases respectively, with 22 bases between them. The CDR3 extends over 17 amino acids. The chain's CDR3 is CASSSSLNPGPRNEQFF. The CDR3 DNA follows: TGTGCCAGCAGTTCTTCACTTAACCCGGGGCCCCGCAATGAGCAGTTCTTC.

The sample holds many counts of this clone. The sample carries other DNA sequences with the same CDR3. This rearrangement joins TRBV2 to TRBJ2-2; D unclear. The germline V gene encodes CDR1 SNHLY and CDR2 FYNNEI. The CDR3 covers 15 residues. The V end lost 2 bases, the J end lost 3 bases, and 10 bases lay between the germline ends. CDR3 DNA sequence: TGTGCCAGCAGTGAAAGAAGGGCGGACACCGGGGAGCTGTTTTTT. Translated, it gives CASSERRADTGELFF.

This clone was recorded at least ten times. The CDR3 loop reads CASSLDGLGAGVTDTQYF. The DNA of the CDR3 is TGTGCCAGCAGCTTAGATGGCCTAGGGGCGGGGGTCACAGATACGCAGTATTTT. This sequence joins TRBV11-2 and TRBJ2-3; 7 bases fit TRBD2. Germline V CDR1 and CDR2: SGHAT, FQNNGV. The CDR3 covers 18 residues. V shed 0 bases and J 2 bases; nucleotides not matched to a gene: 11.

In its sample, this clone was seen many times. V gene TRBV5-1 combines with J gene TRBJ2-5; perhaps D is TRBD1 or TRBD2 (5 bases each). This CDR3 spans 13 amino acids. Looked up from germline, CDR1 is SGHRS and CDR2 is YFSETQ. Deletions cut 4 bases from V and 4 bases from J, with 11 bases between. The CDR3 is CASSRGAGETQYF. In DNA form, the CDR3 reads TGCGCCAGCAGCAGAGGGGCCGGAGAGACCCAGTACTTC. Using reference TRBV5-1 and TRBJ2-5 for the parts outside the CDR3, the full variable domain is KAGVTQTPRYLIKTRGQQVTLSCSPISGHRSVSWYQQTPGQGLQFLFEYFSETQRNKGNFPGRFSGRQFSNSRSEMNVSTLELGDSALYLCASSRGAGETQYFGPGTRLLVL.

This clone was counted many times. This may arise from a read error, as a much more abundant clone is one base away. This chain connects TRBV11-2 to TRBJ2-3; perhaps D is TRBD1 or TRBD2 (5 bases each). V was trimmed by 5 bases and J by 5 bases, leaving 11 bases between them. Germline CDR1 SGHAT, CDR2 FQNNGV. CDR3 length: 13 amino acids. CDR3 residues: CASSGGAIDTQYF. CDR3 bases: TGTGCCAGCAGCGGGGGAGCCATAGATACGCAGTATTTT.

In this sample, this clone turned up many times. This chain joins TRBV2 and TRBJ2-5, with 10 bases that match TRBD2. This CDR3 is built from 18 residues. The germline V gene encodes CDR1 SNHLY and CDR2 FYNNEI. Trimming removed 5 bases from V and 9 bases from J; junction bases left unmatched: 21. The CDR3 reads CASSPKKVPLAGAQAQYF. CDR3 nucleotide sequence: TGTGCCAGCAGTCCCAAGAAGGTCCCCCTAGCGGGGGCCCAAGCCCAGTACTTC.